This T cell receptor (beta chain) came from a study of blood T cell repertoires in COVID-19. At the level of the study: Acute-phase and convalescent COVID-19 samples originated in the United States, Italy and Spain. The cDNA or gDNA used as material had been derived from T cells, B-cell-depleted T cells, or PBMCs.

This CDR3 is built from 14 residues. Germline trimming cut 5 bases from V and 0 bases from J; bases unmatched to any gene: 4. The germline V gene encodes CDR1 MNHEY and CDR2 SMNVEV (reference sequence). In the authors' methods: Reference gene primer amplification gave estimated nucleated cell counts. Measured with immunoSEQ multiplex PCR; TCRdb has only the in-frame clones, and not every one. V and J calls and clone size are copied from that table; D and trimming were computed from the DNA. The table lists approximately 97,000 clones, around 85% of them singletons, with 9.5% to 15% in the top ten. The sequence came from a human donor in a cohort sampled during active COVID-19. V gene TRBV27 combines with J gene TRBJ2-7; 7 nucleotides agree with TRBD1. Sequencing was done on a sample of peripheral blood. The CDR3 region is CASSARDSSYEQYF. The CDR3 coding sequence is TGTGCCAGCAGTGCCCGGGACAGCTCCTACGAGCAGTACTTC.